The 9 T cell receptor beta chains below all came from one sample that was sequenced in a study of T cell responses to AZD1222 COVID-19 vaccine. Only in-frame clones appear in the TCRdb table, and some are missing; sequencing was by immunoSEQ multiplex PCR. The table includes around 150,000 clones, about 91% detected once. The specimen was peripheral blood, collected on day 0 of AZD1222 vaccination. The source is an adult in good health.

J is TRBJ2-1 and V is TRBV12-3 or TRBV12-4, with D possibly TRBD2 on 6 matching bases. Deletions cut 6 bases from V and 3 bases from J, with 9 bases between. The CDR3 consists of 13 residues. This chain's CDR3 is CASSQGLYNEQFF. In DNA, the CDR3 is TGTGCCAGCAGCCAGGGACTCTACAATGAGCAGTTCTTC.

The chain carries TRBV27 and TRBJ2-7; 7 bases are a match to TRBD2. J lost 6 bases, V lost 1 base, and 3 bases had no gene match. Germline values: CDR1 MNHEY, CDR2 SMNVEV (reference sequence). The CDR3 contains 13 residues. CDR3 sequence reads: CASSLWVAGEQYF. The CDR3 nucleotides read TGTGCCAGCAGTTTATGGGTAGCGGGCGAGCAGTACTTC.

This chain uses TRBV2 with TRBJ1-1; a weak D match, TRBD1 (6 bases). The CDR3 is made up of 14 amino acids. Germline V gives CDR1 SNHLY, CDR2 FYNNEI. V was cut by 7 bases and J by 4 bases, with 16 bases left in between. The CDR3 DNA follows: TGTGCCAGCAAACTGGGGGGGCCAAGCACTGAAGCTTTCTTT. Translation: CASKLGGPSTEAFF.

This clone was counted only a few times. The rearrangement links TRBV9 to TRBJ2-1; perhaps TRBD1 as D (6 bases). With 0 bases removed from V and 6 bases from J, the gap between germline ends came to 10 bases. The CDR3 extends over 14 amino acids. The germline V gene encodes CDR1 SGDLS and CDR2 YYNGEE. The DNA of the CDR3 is TGTGCCAGCAGCGTAGCTGGGGGCCCCAATGAGCAGTTCTTC. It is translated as CASSVAGGPNEQFF.

The chain's CDR3 is CASSLGYRDNQPQHF. Here the CDR3 DNA reads TGTGCCAGCAGCTTAGGTTACAGGGACAATCAGCCCCAGCATTTT. The chain recombines TRBV11-3 with TRBJ1-5, with D perhaps matching TRBD1 (6 bases). V was pared by 1 base and J by 3 bases, with 10 bases between. Germline lookup yields CDR1 SGHNT and CDR2 YENEEA. The CDR3 extends over 15 amino acids.

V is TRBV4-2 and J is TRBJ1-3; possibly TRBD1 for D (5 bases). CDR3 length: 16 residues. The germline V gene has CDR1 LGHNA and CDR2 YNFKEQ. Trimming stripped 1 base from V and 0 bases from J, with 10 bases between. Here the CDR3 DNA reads TGTGCCAGCAGCCAAGGTCGACAGTTCTCTGGAAACACCATATATTTT. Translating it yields CASSQGRQFSGNTIYF.

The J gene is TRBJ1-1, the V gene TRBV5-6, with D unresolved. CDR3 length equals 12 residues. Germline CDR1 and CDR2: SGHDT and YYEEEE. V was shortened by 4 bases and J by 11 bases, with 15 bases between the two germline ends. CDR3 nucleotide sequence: TGTGCCAGCAGCCTCGGGGTGTACGGCGCTTTCTTT. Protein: CASSLGVYGAFF.

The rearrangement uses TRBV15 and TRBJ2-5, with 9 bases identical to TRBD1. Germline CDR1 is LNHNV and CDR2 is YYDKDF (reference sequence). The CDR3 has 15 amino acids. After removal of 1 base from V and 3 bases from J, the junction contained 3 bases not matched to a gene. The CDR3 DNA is TGTGCCACCAGCAGAGCGGGACAGGGTGAAGAGACCCAGTACTTC. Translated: CATSRAGQGEETQYF.

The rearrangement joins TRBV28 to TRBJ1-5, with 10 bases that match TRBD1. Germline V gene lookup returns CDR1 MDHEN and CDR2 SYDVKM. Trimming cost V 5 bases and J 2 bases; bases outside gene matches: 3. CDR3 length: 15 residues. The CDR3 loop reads CASSLGQGGNQPQHF. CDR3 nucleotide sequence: TGTGCCAGCAGTCTCGGACAGGGGGGCAATCAGCCCCAGCATTTT. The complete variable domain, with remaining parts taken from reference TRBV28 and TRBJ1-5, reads DVKVTQSSRYLVKRTGEKVFLECVQDMDHENMFWYRQDPGLGLRLIYFSYDVKMKEKGDIPEGYSVSREKKERFSLILESASTNQTSMYLCASSLGQGGNQPQHFGDGTRLSIL.